Reported below is one TCR beta chain. No antigen is known for it. The study ran its PCR with 60 Vbeta and 13 Jbeta primers. TCRdb keeps only in-frame clones here, not all; method: immunoSEQ multiplex PCR. The repertoire holds about 130,000 clones, roughly 88% seen once, with roughly 2.5% in the top ten. The germline V and J ends were trimmed by 1 base and 1 base, with 5 bases remaining between them. This CDR3 is built from 13 residues. Looked up from germline, CDR1 is SGHNT and CDR2 is YYREEE (reference sequence). This sample stems from a study of cytomegalovirus exposure and HLA in healthy donors. Study outcomes and limitations: The classifier reportedly diagnosed cytomegalovirus status with high sensitivity and specificity.

V gene TRBV5-4 combines with J gene TRBJ1-1; D is unclear. The specimen was PBMCs. This TCR came from a man between 50 and 59 years old in good health and CMV-seronegative. CDR3 residues: CASSLNSNTEAFF. The CDR3 DNA is TGTGCCAGCAGCTTGAACTCGAACACTGAAGCTTTCTTT.